This T cell receptor beta chain was observed in a study of blood T cell repertoires in COVID-19 (dated by TCRdb to the early 2020s). As for the study more broadly: Samples covering the acute and convalescent phases of COVID-19 were provided by collaborators in the United States, Italy and Spain. Subjects who had been exposed to COVID-19, were actively infected with it, or had recovered from it provided the deeply sampled blood TCRbeta repertoires that made up the dataset. The repertoires were released in a freely available public database meant as a resource for research on the immune response to SARS-CoV-2. The samples were drawn from the first 160 participants of the ongoing ImmuneRACE study and from 1,254 subjects provided by 6 global collaborators. The sample metadata nearly always contained a de-identified subject ID, COVID-19 status, age in years and sex. HLA class I and class II types, where available, came from metadata supplied by the sample provider rather than from assay-based typing. The prospective study material was composed of cDNA or gDNA derived from T cells, B-cell-depleted T cells, or PBMCs. Study-wide conclusions, independent of this receptor: The quantity of clinical and demographic metadata differed by source and by participant and was supplied without curation.

Whole blood was collected in K2EDTA tubes by collaborating institutions according to the institutions' own protocols. For TCRbeta analysis, collaborators shipped samples in one of three forms: frozen whole blood, isolated PBMCs, or DNA extracted from either of those sample types. The immunoSEQ Assay, a bias-controlled multiplex PCR, was used to amplify TCRbeta CDR3 regions from genomic DNA. The published analysis was carried out like this. Within the assay, amplification of reference gene primers was used to estimate how many nucleated cells each sample contained. To quantify the absolute abundance of each unique TCRbeta CDR3 rearrangement, sequence reads were collapsed and filtered. For each sample, productive Simpson clonality was calculated as the square root of Simpson's diversity index over productive rearrangements. The source is immuneACCESS, and TCRdb retained only in-frame sequences with V and J called. Part of the clones is not carried over; for the studies checked, unresolved V genes explain less than half of this, and the remainder is unexplained. That table is the source of V, J and clone size, and D and trimming were worked out from the DNA. The sample table contains around 310,000 clones; only one count was recorded for approximately 90% of them. The ten largest clones represent under 15% of the sample.

For this clone: What antigen it recognizes has not been identified. No clone much larger than this one lies a single base away; base qualities are absent.

This TCR derives from a woman in her sixties with acute or convalescent COVID-19. The specimen sequenced was peripheral blood.

The DNA reads TGCAGCGCCCACGAGCCAATGAACACTGAAGCTTTCTTT. Its amino acids are CSAHEPMNTEAFF. The chain joins TRBV29-1 to TRBJ1-1; the D gene lacks a confident call. Trimming at the junction amounts to 7 bases on V and 0 bases on J, and the germline ends lie 12 bases apart. The CDR3 spans 13 residues, from the cysteine through the phenylalanine. The entry retains the CDR3 DNA only, 39 bases that are in frame from base 1. CDR1 and CDR2, looked up from the germline V gene, are SQVTM and ANQGSEA.